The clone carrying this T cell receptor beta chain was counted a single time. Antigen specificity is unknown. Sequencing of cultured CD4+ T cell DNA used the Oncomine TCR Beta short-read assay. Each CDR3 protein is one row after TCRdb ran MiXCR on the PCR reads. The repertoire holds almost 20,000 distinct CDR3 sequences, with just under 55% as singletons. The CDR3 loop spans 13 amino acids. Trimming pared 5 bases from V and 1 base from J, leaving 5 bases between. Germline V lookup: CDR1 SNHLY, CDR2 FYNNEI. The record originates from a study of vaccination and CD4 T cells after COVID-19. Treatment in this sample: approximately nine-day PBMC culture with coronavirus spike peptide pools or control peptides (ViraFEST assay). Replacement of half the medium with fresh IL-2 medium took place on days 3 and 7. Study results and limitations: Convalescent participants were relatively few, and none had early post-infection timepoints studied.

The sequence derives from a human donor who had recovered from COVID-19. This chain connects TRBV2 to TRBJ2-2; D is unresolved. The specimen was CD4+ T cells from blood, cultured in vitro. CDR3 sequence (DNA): TGTGCCAGCAGTTACAGGAACACCGGGGAGCTGTTTTTT. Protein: CASSYRNTGELFF.